The clone carrying this T cell receptor beta chain was detected a few times. As yet, its antigen is unknown. PCR primers comprised 60 Vbeta and 13 Jbeta primers. Only in-frame clones appear in the TCRdb table, and some are missing; sequencing was by immunoSEQ multiplex PCR. Of more than 75,000 clones in the sample, 79% were seen once. These data originate in a study of cytomegalovirus exposure and HLA in healthy donors. Study in general: HLA-typed donors were the source of about 85 million unique TCRs, which an early data release held. Findings of the study overall: It was assumed in the presence/absence analyses that sequencing depth was roughly uniform across donors. Sequencing likely caused a cluster of highly shared sequence variants.

Trimming left V 6 bases short and J 6 bases short, with 8 bases between. This CDR3 has 12 residues. Germline V gene sequence: CDR1 ENHRY, CDR2 SYGVKD. Sequences were obtained from PBMCs. This clonotype originated in a woman aged 40 to 55 in good health and CMV-seronegative. J is TRBJ2-2 and V is TRBV10-3; D is uncertain. DNA for the CDR3: TGTGCCATCAGGGTGGCCGCCGGGGAGCTGTTTTTT. Encoded protein: CAIRVAAGELFF.